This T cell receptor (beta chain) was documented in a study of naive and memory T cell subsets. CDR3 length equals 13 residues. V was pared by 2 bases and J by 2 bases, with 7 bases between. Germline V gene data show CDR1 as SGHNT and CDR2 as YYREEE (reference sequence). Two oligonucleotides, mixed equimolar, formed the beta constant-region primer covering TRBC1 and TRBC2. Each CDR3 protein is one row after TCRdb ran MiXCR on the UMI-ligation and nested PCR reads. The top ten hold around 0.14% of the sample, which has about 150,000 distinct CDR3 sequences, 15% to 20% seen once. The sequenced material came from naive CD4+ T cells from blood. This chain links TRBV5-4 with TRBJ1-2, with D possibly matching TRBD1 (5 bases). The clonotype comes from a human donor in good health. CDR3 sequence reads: CASSFQGNYGYTF. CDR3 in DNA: TGTGCCAGCAGCTTTCAGGGCAACTATGGCTACACCTTC.